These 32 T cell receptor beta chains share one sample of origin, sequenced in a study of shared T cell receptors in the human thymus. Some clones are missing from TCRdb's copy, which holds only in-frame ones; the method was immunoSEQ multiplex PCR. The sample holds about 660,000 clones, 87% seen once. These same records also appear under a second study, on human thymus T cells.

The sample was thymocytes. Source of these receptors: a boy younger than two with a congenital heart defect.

CDR3 in DNA: TGTGCCAGCAGTTTAGAACCCGAGGACAGGGGATCCCTTAATCAGCCCCAGCATTTT. It codes for CASSLEPEDRGSLNQPQHF. The chain is built from TRBV28 and TRBJ1-5; TRBD1 agrees at 9 bases. This CDR3 has 19 amino acids. Germline V lookup: CDR1 MDHEN, CDR2 SYDVKM. V shed 2 bases, J shed 4 bases, and the junction held 15 bases outside the gene matches.

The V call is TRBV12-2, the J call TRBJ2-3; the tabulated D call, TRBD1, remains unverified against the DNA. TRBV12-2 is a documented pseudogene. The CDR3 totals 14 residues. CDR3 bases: TGTGCAAGTCGCTTACTCAGGCACACAGATACGCAGTATTTT. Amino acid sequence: CASRLLRHTDTQYF.

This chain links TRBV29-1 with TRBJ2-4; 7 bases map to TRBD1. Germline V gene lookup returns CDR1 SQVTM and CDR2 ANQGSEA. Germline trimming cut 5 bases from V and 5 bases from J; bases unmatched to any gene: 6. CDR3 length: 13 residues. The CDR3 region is CSVRDRVQNIQYF. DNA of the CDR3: TGCAGCGTTCGCGACAGGGTACAAAACATTCAGTACTTC.

The CDR3 region is CASSSQQREGNNEQFF. The DNA of the CDR3 is TGTGCCAGCAGCTCCCAACAGCGGGAGGGGAACAATGAGCAGTTCTTC. The chain uses TRBV7-2 and TRBJ2-1; TRBD2 agrees at 10 bases. Germline loops: CDR1 SGHTA, CDR2 FQGNSA. This CDR3 contains 16 residues. V lost 4 bases, J lost 5 bases, and 8 bases stayed unmatched.

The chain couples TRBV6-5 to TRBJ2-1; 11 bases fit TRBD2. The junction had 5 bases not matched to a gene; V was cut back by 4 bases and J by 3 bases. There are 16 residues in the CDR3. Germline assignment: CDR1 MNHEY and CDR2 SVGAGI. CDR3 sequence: CASSSDLAGGYNEQFF. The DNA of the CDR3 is TGTGCCAGCAGTTCCGATCTAGCGGGAGGCTACAATGAGCAGTTCTTC.

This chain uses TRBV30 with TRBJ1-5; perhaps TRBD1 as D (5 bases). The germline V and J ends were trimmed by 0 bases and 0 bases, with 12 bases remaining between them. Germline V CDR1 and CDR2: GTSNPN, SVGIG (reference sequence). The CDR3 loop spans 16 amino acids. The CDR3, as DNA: TGTGCCTGGAGTGTACGACAGCCCTATAGCAATCAGCCCCAGCATTTT. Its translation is CAWSVRQPYSNQPQHF.

Written as DNA, the CDR3 is TGTGCCAGCAGCTTCCCCGAGGGTCGTGCAGGGGTCGGCAATCAGCCCCAGCATTTT. It yields the protein CASSFPEGRAGVGNQPQHF. The V and J genes are TRBV7-2 and TRBJ1-5; possibly TRBD1 for D (6 bases). CDR3 length: 19 amino acids. The V gene lost 3 bases and the J gene lost 2 bases, with 23 bases spanning the gap. CDR1 and CDR2 (germline): SGHTA, FQGNSA.

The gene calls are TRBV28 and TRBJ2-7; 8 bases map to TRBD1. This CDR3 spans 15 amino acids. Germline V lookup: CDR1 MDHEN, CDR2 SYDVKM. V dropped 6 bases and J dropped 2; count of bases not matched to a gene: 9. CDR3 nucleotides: TGTGCCAGCAGGTTTAAAAGGGACAGGACCTACGAGCAGTACTTC. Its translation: CASRFKRDRTYEQYF.

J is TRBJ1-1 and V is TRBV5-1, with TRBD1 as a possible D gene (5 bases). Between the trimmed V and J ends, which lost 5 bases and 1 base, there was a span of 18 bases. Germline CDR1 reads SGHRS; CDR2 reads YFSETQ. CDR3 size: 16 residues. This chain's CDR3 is CASRGGGAGTNTEAFF. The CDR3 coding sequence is TGCGCCAGCAGGGGAGGTGGGGCAGGGACGAACACTGAAGCTTTCTTT.

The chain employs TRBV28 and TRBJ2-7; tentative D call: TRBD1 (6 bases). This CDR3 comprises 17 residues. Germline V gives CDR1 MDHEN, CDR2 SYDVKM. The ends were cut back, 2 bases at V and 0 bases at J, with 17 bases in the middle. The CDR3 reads CASSLGCRGHLSYEQYF. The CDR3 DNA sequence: TGTGCCAGCAGTTTAGGGTGTAGGGGACACCTCTCCTACGAGCAGTACTTC.

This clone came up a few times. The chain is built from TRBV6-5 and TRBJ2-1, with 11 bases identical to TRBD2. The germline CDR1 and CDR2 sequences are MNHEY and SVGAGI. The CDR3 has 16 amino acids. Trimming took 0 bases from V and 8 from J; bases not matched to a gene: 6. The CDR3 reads CASSYSTSGIGDEQFF. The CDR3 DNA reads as TGTGCCAGCAGTTACTCGACTAGCGGGATAGGCGATGAGCAGTTCTTC.

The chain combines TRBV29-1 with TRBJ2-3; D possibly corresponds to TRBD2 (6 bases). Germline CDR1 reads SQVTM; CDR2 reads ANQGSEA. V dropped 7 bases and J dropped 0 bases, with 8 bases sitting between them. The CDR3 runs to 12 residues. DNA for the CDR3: TGCAGCGGCAGCGGGAGCACAGATACGCAGTATTTT. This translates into CSGSGSTDTQYF.

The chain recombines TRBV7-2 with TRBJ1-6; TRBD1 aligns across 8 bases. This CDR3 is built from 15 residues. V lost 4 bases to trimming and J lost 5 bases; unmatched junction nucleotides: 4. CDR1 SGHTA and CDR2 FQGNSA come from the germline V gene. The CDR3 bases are TGTGCCAGCAGCTGTAGGGGACAGGATAATTCACCCCTCCACTTT. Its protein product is CASSCRGQDNSPLHF. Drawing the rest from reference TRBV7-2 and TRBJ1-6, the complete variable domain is GAGVSQSPSNKVTEKGKDVELRCDPISGHTALYWYRQSLGQGLEFLIYFQGNSAPDKSGLPSDRFSAERTGGSVSTLTIQRTQQEDSAVYLCASSCRGQDNSPLHFGNGTRLTVT.

Written as DNA, the CDR3 is TGTGCCAGCAGCCAGACTGACAGGGGCACTGAAGCTTTCTTT. This translates into CASSQTDRGTEAFF. This chain joins TRBV4-2 and TRBJ1-1; 8 positions agree with TRBD1. Looked up from germline, CDR1 is LGHNA and CDR2 is YNFKEQ. The V segment lost 3 bases and the J segment 4 bases; nucleotides outside the gene matches: 4. The CDR3 has 14 residues.

This CDR3 is CASATGGGYGYTF. CDR3 in DNA: TGTGCCAGCGCCACGGGGGGCGGCTATGGCTACACCTTC. The chain has TRBV6-5 and TRBJ1-2, with D possibly TRBD1 on 6 matching bases. Germline V gene sequence: CDR1 MNHEY, CDR2 SVGAGI. V lost 8 bases and J lost 4, with 14 bases in between. CDR3 length: 13 residues.

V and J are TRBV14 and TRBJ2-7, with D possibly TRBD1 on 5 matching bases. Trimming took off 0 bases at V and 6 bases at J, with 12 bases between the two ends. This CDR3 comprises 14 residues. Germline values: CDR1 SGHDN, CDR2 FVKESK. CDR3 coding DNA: TGTGCCAGCAGCCAAGATCAGGGTGACGCCGAGCAGTACTTC. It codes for CASSQDQGDAEQYF.

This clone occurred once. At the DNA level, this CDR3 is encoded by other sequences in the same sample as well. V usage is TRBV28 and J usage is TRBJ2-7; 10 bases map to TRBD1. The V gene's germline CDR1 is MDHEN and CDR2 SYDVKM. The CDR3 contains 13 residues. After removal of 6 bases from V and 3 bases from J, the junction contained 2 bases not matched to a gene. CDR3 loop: CASSGTGDYEQYF. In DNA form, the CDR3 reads TGTGCCAGCAGCGGGACAGGGGACTACGAGCAGTACTTC.

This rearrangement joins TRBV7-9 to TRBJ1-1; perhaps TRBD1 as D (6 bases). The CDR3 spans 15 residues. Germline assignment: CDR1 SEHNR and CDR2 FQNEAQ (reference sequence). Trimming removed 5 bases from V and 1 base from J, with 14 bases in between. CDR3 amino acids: CASSTGQTRNTEAFF. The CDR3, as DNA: TGTGCCAGCAGCACCGGACAGACCCGGAACACTGAAGCTTTCTTT.

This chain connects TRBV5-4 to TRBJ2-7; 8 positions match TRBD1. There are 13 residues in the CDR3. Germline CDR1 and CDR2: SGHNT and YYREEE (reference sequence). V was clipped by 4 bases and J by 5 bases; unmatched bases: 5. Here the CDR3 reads CASSDGQGHEQYF. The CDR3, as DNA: TGTGCCAGCAGCGATGGACAGGGCCACGAGCAGTACTTC.

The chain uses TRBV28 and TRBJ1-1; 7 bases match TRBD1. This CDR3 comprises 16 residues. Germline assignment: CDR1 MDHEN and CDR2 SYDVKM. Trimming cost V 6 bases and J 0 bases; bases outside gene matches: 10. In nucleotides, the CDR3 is TGTGCCAGCAGGACAGGGTGGGGACGACTGAACACTGAAGCTTTCTTT. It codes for CASRTGWGRLNTEAFF.

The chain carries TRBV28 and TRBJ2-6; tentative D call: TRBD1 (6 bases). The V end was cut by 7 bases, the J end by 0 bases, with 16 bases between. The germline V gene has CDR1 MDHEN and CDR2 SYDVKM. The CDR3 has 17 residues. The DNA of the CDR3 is TGTGCCAGCACCACGACAGGATTTCTCTCTGGGGCCAACGTCCTGACTTTC. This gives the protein CASTTTGFLSGANVLTF.

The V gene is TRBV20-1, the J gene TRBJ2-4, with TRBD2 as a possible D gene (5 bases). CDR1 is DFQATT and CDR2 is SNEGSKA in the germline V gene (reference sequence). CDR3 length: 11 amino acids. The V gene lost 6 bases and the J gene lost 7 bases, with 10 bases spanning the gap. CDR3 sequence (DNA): TGCAGTGCGGGGAGAATGAACATTCAGTACTTC. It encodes CSAGRMNIQYF.

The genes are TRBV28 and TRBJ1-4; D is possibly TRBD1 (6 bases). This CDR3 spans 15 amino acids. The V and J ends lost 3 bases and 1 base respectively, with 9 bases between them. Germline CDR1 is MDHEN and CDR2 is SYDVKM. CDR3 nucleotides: TGTGCCAGCAGTTTCAGGGGAGTAACTAATGAAAAACTGTTTTTT. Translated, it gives CASSFRGVTNEKLFF.

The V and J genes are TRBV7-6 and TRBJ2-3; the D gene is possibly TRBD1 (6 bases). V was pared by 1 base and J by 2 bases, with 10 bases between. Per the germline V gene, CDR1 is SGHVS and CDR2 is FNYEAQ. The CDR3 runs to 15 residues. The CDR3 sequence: CASSLGGHDTDTQYF. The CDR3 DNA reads TGTGCCAGCAGCTTAGGGGGGCACGACACAGATACGCAGTATTTT.

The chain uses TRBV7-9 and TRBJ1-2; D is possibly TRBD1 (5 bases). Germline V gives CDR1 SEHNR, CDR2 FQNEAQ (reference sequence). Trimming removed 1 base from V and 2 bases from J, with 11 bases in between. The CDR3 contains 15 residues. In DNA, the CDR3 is TGTGCCAGCAGCTTAGTAGGAGGGGCGAACTATGGCTACACCTTC. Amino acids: CASSLVGGANYGYTF.

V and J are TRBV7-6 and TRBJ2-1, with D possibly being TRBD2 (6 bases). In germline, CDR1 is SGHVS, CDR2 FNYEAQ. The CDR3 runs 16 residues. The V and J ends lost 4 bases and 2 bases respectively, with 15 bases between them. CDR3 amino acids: CASSSRPRGAYNEQFF. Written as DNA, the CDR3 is TGTGCCAGCAGCTCGAGGCCGCGGGGAGCCTACAATGAGCAGTTCTTC.

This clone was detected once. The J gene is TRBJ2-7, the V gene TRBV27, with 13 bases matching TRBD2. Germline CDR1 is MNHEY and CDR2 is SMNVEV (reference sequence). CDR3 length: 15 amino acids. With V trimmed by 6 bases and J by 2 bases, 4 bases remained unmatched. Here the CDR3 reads CASRTSGRYTYEQYF. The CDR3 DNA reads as TGTGCCAGCAGGACTAGCGGGAGGTACACCTACGAGCAGTACTTC.

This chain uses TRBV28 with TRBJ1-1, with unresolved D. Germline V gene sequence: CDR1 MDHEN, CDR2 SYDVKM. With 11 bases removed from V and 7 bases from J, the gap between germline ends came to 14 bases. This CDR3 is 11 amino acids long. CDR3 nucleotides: TGTGCCTCCCGGAGTCGGGGTGAAGCTTTCTTT. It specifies CASRSRGEAFF.

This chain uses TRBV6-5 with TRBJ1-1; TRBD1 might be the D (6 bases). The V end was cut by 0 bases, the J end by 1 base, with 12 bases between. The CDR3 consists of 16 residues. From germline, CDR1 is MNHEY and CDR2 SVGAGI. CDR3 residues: CASSYSKSTGNTEAFF. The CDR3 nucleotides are TGTGCCAGCAGTTACTCGAAGTCGACAGGGAACACTGAAGCTTTCTTT.

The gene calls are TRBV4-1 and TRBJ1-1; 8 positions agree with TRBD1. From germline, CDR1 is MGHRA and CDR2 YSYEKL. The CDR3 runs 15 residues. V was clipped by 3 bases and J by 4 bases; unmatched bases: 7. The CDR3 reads CASSQEGDRSTEAFF. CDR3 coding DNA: TGCGCCAGCAGCCAGGAAGGGGACAGGAGCACTGAAGCTTTCTTT.

The CDR3, as DNA: TGCGCCAGCAGCCAACGCCTAGGAAGGACAGATACGCAGTATTTT. As protein: CASSQRLGRTDTQYF. This chain links TRBV4-3 with TRBJ2-3, with unresolved D. V lost 2 bases to trimming and J lost 3 bases, with 12 bases between them. The germline gives CDR1 LGHNA, CDR2 YSLEER. The CDR3 is made up of 15 amino acids.

In DNA, the CDR3 is TGTGCCAGCAGTGATAGCCCTGGCTACACCTTC. It codes for CASSDSPGYTF. This rearrangement joins TRBV6-1 to TRBJ1-2; D ambiguous. CDR3 length: 11 residues. The ends were cut back, 3 bases at V and 7 bases at J, with 6 bases in the middle. The V gene's germline CDR1 is MNHNS and CDR2 SASEGT.